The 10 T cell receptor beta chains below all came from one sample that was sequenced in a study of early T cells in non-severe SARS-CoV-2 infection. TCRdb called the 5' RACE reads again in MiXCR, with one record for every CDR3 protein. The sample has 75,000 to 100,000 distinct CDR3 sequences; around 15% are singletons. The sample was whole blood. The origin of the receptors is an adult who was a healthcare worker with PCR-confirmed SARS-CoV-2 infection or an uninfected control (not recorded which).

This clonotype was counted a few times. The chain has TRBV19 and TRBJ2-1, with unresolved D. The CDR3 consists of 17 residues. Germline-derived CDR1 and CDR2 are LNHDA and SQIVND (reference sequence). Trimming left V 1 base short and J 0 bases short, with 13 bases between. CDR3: CASSIGSGGSSYNEQFF. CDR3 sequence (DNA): TGTGCCAGTAGTATAGGATCAGGCGGCAGCTCCTACAATGAGCAGTTCTTC.

For the CDR3, the DNA is TGCAGCGTTGGGGGACAGGGGGCGAACACCATATATTTT. This sequence encodes CSVGGQGANTIYF. The chain carries TRBV29-1 and TRBJ1-3; 12 bases match TRBD1. Germline V lookup: CDR1 SQVTM, CDR2 ANQGSEA. The CDR3 extends over 13 amino acids. After removal of 4 bases from V and 7 bases from J, the junction contained 2 bases not matched to a gene.

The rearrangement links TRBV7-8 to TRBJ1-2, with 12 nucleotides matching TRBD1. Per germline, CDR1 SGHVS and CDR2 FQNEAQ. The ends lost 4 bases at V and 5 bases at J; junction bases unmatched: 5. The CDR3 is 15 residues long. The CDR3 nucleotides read TGTGCCAGCAGCTCCCGGGACAGGGGGCTGTATGGCTACACCTTC. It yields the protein CASSSRDRGLYGYTF.

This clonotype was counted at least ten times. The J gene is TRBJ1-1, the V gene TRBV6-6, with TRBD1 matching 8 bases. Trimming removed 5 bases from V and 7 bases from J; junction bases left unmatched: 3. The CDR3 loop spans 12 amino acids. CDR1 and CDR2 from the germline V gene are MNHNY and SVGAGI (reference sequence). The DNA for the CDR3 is TGTGCCAGCAGTACCGGACAGGGTGAAGCTTTCTTT. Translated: CASSTGQGEAFF.

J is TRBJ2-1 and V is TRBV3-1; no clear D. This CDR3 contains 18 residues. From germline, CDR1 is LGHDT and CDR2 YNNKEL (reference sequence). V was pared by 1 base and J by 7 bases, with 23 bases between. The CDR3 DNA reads TGTGCCAGCAGCCAAGGCCGTGGACGAGCATTATCGGGTAATGAGCAGTTCTTC. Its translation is CASSQGRGRALSGNEQFF.

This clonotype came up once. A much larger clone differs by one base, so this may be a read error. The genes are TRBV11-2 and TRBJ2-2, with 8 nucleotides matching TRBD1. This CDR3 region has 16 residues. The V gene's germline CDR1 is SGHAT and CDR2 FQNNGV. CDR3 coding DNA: TGTGCCGGCAGCTTAGTCGGACAGGGTTACACCGGGGAGCTGTTTTTT. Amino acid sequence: CAGSLVGQGYTGELFF.

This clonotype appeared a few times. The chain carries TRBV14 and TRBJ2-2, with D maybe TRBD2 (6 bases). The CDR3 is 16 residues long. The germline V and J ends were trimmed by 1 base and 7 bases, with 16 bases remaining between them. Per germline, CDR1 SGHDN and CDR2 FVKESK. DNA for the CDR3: TGTGCCAGCAGCCAAGTTCGGACTACTCTTCACGGGGAGCTGTTTTTT. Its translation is CASSQVRTTLHGELFF.

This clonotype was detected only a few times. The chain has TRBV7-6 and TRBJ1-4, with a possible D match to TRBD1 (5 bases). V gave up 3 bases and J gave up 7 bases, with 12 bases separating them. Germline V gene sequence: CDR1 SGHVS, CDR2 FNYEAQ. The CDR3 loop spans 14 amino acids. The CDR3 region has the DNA TGTGCCAGCAGCTTCGGTCCGGGGGGTGAAAAACTGTTTTTT. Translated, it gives CASSFGPGGEKLFF.

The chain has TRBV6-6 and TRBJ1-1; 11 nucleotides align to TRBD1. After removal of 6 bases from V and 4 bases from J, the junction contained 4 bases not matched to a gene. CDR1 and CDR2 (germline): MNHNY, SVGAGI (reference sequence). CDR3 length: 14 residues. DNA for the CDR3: TGTGCCAGCAGAACGGGGACAGGGGGCACTGAAGCTTTCTTT. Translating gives CASRTGTGGTEAFF.

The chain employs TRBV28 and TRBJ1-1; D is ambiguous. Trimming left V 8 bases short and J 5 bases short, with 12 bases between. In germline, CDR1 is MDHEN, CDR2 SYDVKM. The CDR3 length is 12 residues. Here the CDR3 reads CASLTPGTEAFF. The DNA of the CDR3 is TGTGCCAGCCTTACGCCGGGAACTGAAGCTTTCTTT.